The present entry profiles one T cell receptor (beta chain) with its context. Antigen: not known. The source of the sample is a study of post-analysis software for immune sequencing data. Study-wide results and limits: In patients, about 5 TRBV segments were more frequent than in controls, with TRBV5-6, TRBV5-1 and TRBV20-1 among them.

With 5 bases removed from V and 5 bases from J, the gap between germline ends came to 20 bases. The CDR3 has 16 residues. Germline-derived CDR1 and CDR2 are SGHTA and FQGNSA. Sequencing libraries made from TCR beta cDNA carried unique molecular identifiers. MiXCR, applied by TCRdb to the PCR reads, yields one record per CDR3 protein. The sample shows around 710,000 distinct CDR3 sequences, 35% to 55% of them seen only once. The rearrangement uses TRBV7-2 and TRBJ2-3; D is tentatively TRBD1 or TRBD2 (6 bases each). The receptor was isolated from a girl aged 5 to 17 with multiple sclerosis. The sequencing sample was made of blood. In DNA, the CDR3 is TGTGCCAGCAGCAAACGCGCCGGGGGCCGTGAAGATACGCAGTATTTT. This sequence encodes CASSKRAGGREDTQYF.